The 20 T cell receptor beta chains reported below all come from one sample, sequenced in a study of vaccination effects on CD4 cells after COVID-19. TCRdb's copy holds only in-frame clones and misses some; the assay was immunoSEQ multiplex PCR. The data show around 33,000 clones, more than 75% seen once. Ahead of sequencing, the ViraFEST assay grew antigen-specific CD4+ T cells using viral peptide pools. Isolation of CD4+ T cells took place after approximately 10 days of culture. Every participant took two doses of the BNT162b2 or mRNA-1273 vaccine. These TCRs' antigens remain unknown. The material sequenced was CD4+ T cells from PBMCs cultured with HCoV-NL63 spike peptides, taken after COVID-19 vaccination. These receptors were obtained from a human donor who received a COVID-19 vaccine. Some clones in this sample may be carry-over from other donors' samples.

A few counts support this clone. The genes are TRBV18 and TRBJ1-2; no clear D. Between the trimmed V and J ends, which lost 0 bases and 5 bases, there was a span of 10 bases. The germline gives CDR1 KGHSH, CDR2 LQKENI. The CDR3 consists of 14 residues. CDR3 bases: TGTGCCAGCTCACCACCGGGTAGGCTGTATGGCTACACCTTC. Its translation is CASSPPGRLYGYTF. Full variable domain (outside the CDR3, taken from reference TRBV18 and TRBJ1-2): NAGVMQNPRHLVRRRGQEARLRCSPMKGHSHVYWYRQLPEEGLKFMVYLQKENIIDESGMPKERFSAEFPKEGPSILRIQQVVRGDSAAYFCASSPPGRLYGYTFGSGTRLTVV.

The CDR3: CATSSPPGLIYNEQFF. In nucleotides, the CDR3 is TGTGCCACCAGCAGCCCCCCGGGCCTGATTTACAATGAGCAGTTCTTC. The chain has TRBV15 and TRBJ2-1; D gene unclear. There are 16 residues in the CDR3. Between the trimmed V and J ends, which lost 3 bases and 4 bases, there was a span of 16 bases. The V gene's germline CDR1 is LNHNV and CDR2 YYDKDF (reference sequence). Using reference TRBV15 and TRBJ2-1 for the parts outside the CDR3, the full variable domain is DAMVIQNPRYQVTQFGKPVTLSCSQTLNHNVMYWYQQKSSQAPKLLFHYYDKDFNNEADTPDNFQSRRPNTSFCFLDIRSPGLGDTAMYLCATSSPPGLIYNEQFFGPGTRLTVL.

The chain is built from TRBV4-1 and TRBJ2-5; 10 bases map to TRBD1. The CDR3 consists of 17 residues. V lost 3 bases and J lost 1; bases outside the gene matches: 8. CDR1 MGHRA and CDR2 YSYEKL come from the germline V gene. The CDR3 DNA is TGCGCCAGCAGCCATGCTACTTGGGACAGGGGCCAAGAGACCCAGTACTTC. Encoded protein: CASSHATWDRGQETQYF.

The chain is built from TRBV24-1 and TRBJ2-5; no reliable D call. Germline values: CDR1 KGHDR, CDR2 SFDVKD. This CDR3 region has 15 residues. Trimming cost V 4 bases and J 5 bases, with 16 bases left between them. The CDR3 bases are TGTGCCACCAGTGACCGGACCTCCCCGGCGGAGACCCAGTACTTC. The encoded protein is CATSDRTSPAETQYF.

CDR3 nucleotides: TGTGCCAGCAGCTCGGAAAGGGGTCTGGCTAAGGAGCTTGAAGCTTTCTTT. Its translation is CASSSERGLAKELEAFF. The rearrangement links TRBV5-4 to TRBJ1-1, with a weak D call TRBD1 (5 bases). The CDR3 covers 17 residues. Per germline, CDR1 SGHNT and CDR2 YYREEE (reference sequence). V was clipped by 3 bases and J by 7 bases, with 25 bases between them.

J is TRBJ1-3 and V is TRBV14; no clear D. The CDR3 spans 14 residues. V dropped 1 base and J dropped 9 bases, with 13 bases sitting between them. CDR1 SGHDN and CDR2 FVKESK come from the germline V gene. Here the CDR3 DNA reads TGTGCCAGCAGCCAAGTGTCGACCGGAGCCACCATATATTTT. This codes for CASSQVSTGATIYF.

The chain carries TRBV7-2 and TRBJ2-1; TRBD1 agrees at 8 bases. The CDR3 length is 14 residues. CDR1 and CDR2 from the germline V gene are SGHTA and FQGNSA. V shed 5 bases, J shed 5 bases, and the junction held 5 bases outside the gene matches. This CDR3 reads CASSPGQGHNEQFF. CDR3 coding DNA: TGTGCCAGCAGCCCCGGACAGGGCCACAATGAGCAGTTCTTC. The full variable domain, completed using reference TRBV7-2 and TRBJ2-1, is GAGVSQSPSNKVTEKGKDVELRCDPISGHTALYWYRQSLGQGLEFLIYFQGNSAPDKSGLPSDRFSAERTGGSVSTLTIQRTQQEDSAVYLCASSPGQGHNEQFFGPGTRLTVL.

V gene TRBV5-1 combines with J gene TRBJ1-1; D possibly corresponds to TRBD1 (5 bases). This CDR3 is 14 amino acids long. CDR1 and CDR2 from the germline V gene are SGHRS and YFSETQ. Trimming shortened V by 2 bases and J by 7 bases, and 15 bases separated the two germline ends. CDR3 amino acids: CASSFSQTGFEAFF. CDR3 coding DNA: TGCGCCAGCAGCTTTTCTCAAACAGGCTTTGAAGCTTTCTTT. Full variable domain (remainder filled in from reference TRBV5-1 and TRBJ1-1): KAGVTQTPRYLIKTRGQQVTLSCSPISGHRSVSWYQQTPGQGLQFLFEYFSETQRNKGNFPGRFSGRQFSNSRSEMNVSTLELGDSALYLCASSFSQTGFEAFFGQGTRLTVV.

This chain uses TRBV19 with TRBJ1-5, with 8 nucleotides matching TRBD1. The V segment lost 3 bases and the J segment 6 bases; nucleotides outside the gene matches: 7. In germline, CDR1 is LNHDA, CDR2 SQIVND (reference sequence). This CDR3 region has 15 residues. In DNA, the CDR3 is TGTGCCAGTAGTATTGTAGGACAGGGCTTTCAGCCCCAGCATTTT. This encodes CASSIVGQGFQPQHF.

This chain joins TRBV6-2 or TRBV6-3 and TRBJ2-5; 11 nucleotides align to TRBD2. V lost 6 bases to trimming and J lost 2 bases; unmatched junction nucleotides: 5. CDR1 is MNHEY, CDR2 SVGEGT, per germline. The CDR3 loop spans 15 amino acids. In DNA form, the CDR3 reads TGTGCCAGCAGCCTCCTAGCGGGGGGACAAGAGACCCAGTACTTC. Its protein is CASSLLAGGQETQYF.

This chain joins TRBV25-1 and TRBJ2-1, with TRBD2 matching 13 bases. This CDR3 comprises 17 residues. J gave up 3 bases and V 1 base, and 3 bases lay outside the gene matches. Germline CDR1 MGHDK, CDR2 SYGVNS. CDR3 residues: CASSESGLAGDYNEQFF. The CDR3 DNA is TGTGCCAGCAGTGAATCAGGACTAGCGGGGGACTACAATGAGCAGTTCTTC.

The chain has TRBV25-1 and TRBJ2-3; tentative D call: TRBD2 (5 bases). Germline loops: CDR1 MGHDK, CDR2 SYGVNS. V gave up 1 base and J gave up 1 base, with 6 bases separating them. The CDR3 sequence is 14 residues long. This CDR3 is CASSEFGGTDTQYF. CDR3 DNA: TGTGCCAGCAGTGAATTCGGGGGCACAGATACGCAGTATTTT.

The rearrangement uses TRBV19 and TRBJ1-5; D is possibly TRBD1 (5 bases). The CDR3 is 15 amino acids. Germline V gene data show CDR1 as LNHDA and CDR2 as SQIVND (reference sequence). The germline V and J ends were trimmed by 5 bases and 3 bases, with 14 bases remaining between them. The CDR3 bases are TGTGCCAGTAGTCGACCCCGGACATACAATCAGCCCCAGCATTTT. Encoded protein: CASSRPRTYNQPQHF.

V and J are TRBV19 and TRBJ1-1; maybe TRBD1 (5 bases). V dropped 4 bases and J dropped 1 base, with 16 bases sitting between them. CDR3 size: 16 residues. Germline V gene data show CDR1 as LNHDA and CDR2 as SQIVND (reference sequence). The CDR3 bases are TGTGCCAGTAGTACCGGTTCAGTTACAGGGAACACTGAAGCTTTCTTT. Its protein product is CASSTGSVTGNTEAFF.

The rearrangement uses TRBV2 and TRBJ2-3; 13 bases match TRBD2. Germline V gene data show CDR1 as SNHLY and CDR2 as FYNNEI. The CDR3 contains 17 residues. J lost 6 bases, V lost 6 bases, and 12 bases had no gene match. For the CDR3, the DNA is TGTGCCAGCAGAAAAGGACTAGCGGGGGCCCCTTTGGATACGCAGTATTTT. Encoded protein: CASRKGLAGAPLDTQYF.

The V call is TRBV3-1 (or the pseudogene TRBV3-2), the J call TRBJ2-5; TRBD2 aligns across 8 bases. The length of the CDR3 is 16 residues. The germline CDR1 and CDR2 sequences are LGHDT and YNNKEL (reference sequence). Trimming at V came to 0 bases and at J to 1 base, leaving 4 bases not matched to a gene. In DNA, the CDR3 is TGTGCCAGCAGCCAAGATGGAGCGGGGGCCCAAGAGACCCAGTACTTC. Protein: CASSQDGAGAQETQYF.

V gene TRBV19 combines with J gene TRBJ2-2; D gene unclear. The CDR3 sequence is 16 residues long. The germline V and J ends were trimmed by 5 bases and 2 bases, with 15 bases remaining between them. Germline CDR1 LNHDA, CDR2 SQIVND (reference sequence). In DNA, the CDR3 is TGTGCCAGTAGTTCCCCTCGGGCCAAAAACACCGGGGAGCTGTTTTTT. This codes for CASSSPRAKNTGELFF. The complete variable domain, with remaining parts taken from reference TRBV19 and TRBJ2-2, reads DGGITQSPKYLFRKEGQNVTLSCEQNLNHDAMYWYRQDPGQGLRLIYYSQIVNDFQKGDIAEGYSVSREKKESFPLTVTSAQKNPTAFYLCASSSPRAKNTGELFFGEGSRLTVL.

The chain recombines TRBV6-6 with TRBJ2-7; D remains ambiguous. The germline V and J ends were trimmed by 4 bases and 4 bases, with 14 bases remaining between them. Germline-derived CDR1 and CDR2 are MNHNY and SVGAGI (reference sequence). This CDR3 has 14 amino acids. CDR3 DNA: TGTGCCAGCAGTTCGACGAGCGATCCGTACGAGCAGTACGTC. Its translation is CASSSTSDPYEQYV.

This clone was seen only a few times. V is TRBV12-3 or TRBV12-4 and J is TRBJ1-1; D might be TRBD1 (5 bases). This CDR3 contains 11 residues. V gave up 4 bases and J gave up 8 bases, with 8 bases separating them. CDR3 in DNA: TGTGCCAGCAGTTCCCACAGGGAAGCTTTCTTT. This sequence encodes CASSSHREAFF.

V and J are TRBV2 and TRBJ2-5; 7 positions match TRBD2. The CDR3 extends over 14 amino acids. The V gene end was trimmed by 7 bases and the J gene end by 2 bases; junction bases not matched to a gene: 7. Germline CDR1 and CDR2: SNHLY and FYNNEI. The CDR3 DNA reads as TGTGCCAGCACCGGGACTAACCGACAAGAGACCCAGTACTTC. Translation: CASTGTNRQETQYF. The complete variable domain, with remaining parts taken from reference TRBV2 and TRBJ2-5, reads EPEVTQTPSHQVTQMGQEVILRCVPISNHLYFYWYRQILGQKVEFLVSFYNNEISEKSEIFDDQFSVERPDGSNFTLKIRSTKLEDSAMYFCASTGTNRQETQYFGPGTRLLVL.